This T cell receptor (beta chain) was sequenced in a study of cytomegalovirus exposure and HLA in healthy donors. For the study at large: According to later analysis, the same platform produced the roughly 110 validation and around 730 first-cohort repertoires. Whole-study findings and limits: For cytomegalovirus status, the classifier reportedly gave diagnoses with high specificity and sensitivity.

Data came from immunoSEQ multiplex PCR; TCRdb stores just in-frame clones and leaves some out. The data contain 110,000 to 150,000 clones, less than 95% of them singletons. On this clone itself: Its antigen is currently unknown.

Trimming took off 4 bases at V and 2 bases at J, with 11 bases between the two ends. This CDR3 contains 14 residues. Germline CDR1 and CDR2: SGDLS and YYNGEE. The sequenced sample consisted of PBMCs. This rearrangement joins TRBV9 to TRBJ2-3, with D perhaps matching TRBD2 (5 bases). The sequence derives from a man between 18 and 35 years old in good health and CMV-seropositive. The CDR3 protein is CASSTRAFTDTQYF. Written as DNA, the CDR3 is TGTGCCAGCAGCACGAGGGCCTTCACAGATACGCAGTATTTT.